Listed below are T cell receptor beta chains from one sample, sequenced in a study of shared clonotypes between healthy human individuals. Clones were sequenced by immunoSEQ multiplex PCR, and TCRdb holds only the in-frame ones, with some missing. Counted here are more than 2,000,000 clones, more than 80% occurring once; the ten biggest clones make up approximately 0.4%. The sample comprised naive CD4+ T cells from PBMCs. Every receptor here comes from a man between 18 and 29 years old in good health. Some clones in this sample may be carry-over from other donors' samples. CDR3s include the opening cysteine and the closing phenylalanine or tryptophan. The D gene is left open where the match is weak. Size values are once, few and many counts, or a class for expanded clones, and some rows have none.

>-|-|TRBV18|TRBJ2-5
CASSPPKGNLQETQYF
TGTGCCAGCTCACCACCGAAAGGGAATCTCCAAGAGACCCAGTACTTC
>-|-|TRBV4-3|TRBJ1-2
CASSQRLRYGYTF
TGCGCCAGCAGCCAGCGTCTTCGGTATGGCTACACCTTC
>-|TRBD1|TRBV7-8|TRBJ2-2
CASSSYYRGSFTGELFF
TGTGCCAGCAGCTCTTATTACAGGGGATCGTTCACCGGGGAGCTGTTTTTT
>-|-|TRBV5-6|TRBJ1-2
CASSLGQLYGYTF
TGTGCCAGCAGCTTGGGGCAGCTCTATGGCTACACCTTC
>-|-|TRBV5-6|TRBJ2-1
CASSLVQDNEQFF
TGTGCCAGCAGCTTGGTACAGGACAATGAGCAGTTCTTC
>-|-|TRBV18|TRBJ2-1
CASSPGGNEQFF
TGTGCCAGCTCACCGGGTGGGAATGAGCAGTTCTTC
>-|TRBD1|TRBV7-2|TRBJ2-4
CASSSRDRGSGNIQYF
TGTGCCAGCAGCTCAAGGGACAGGGGAAGTGGAAACATTCAGTACTTC
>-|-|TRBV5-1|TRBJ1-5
CASSSSGGQPQHF
TGCGCCAGCAGCTCGTCGGGAGGTCAGCCCCAGCATTTT
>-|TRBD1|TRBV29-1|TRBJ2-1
CSVEGVRDRAYNEQFF
TGCAGCGTTGAGGGGGTCCGGGACAGGGCTTACAATGAGCAGTTCTTC
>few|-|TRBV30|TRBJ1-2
CAWIHPGTLGYTF
TGTGCCTGGATCCACCCGGGGACCCTCGGCTACACCTTC
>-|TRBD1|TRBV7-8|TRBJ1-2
CASSGRDREYGYTF
TGTGCCAGCAGCGGCCGGGACAGGGAATATGGCTACACCTTC
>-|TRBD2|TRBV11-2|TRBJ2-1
CASSLDRAGGHNEQFF
TGTGCCAGCAGCTTAGATCGGGCGGGGGGACACAATGAGCAGTTCTTC
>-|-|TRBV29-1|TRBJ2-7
CSIYKGTATYEQYF
TGCAGCATCTATAAAGGTACGGCAACCTACGAGCAGTACTTC
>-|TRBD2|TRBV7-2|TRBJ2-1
CASSSRGGINEQFF
TGTGCCAGCAGCTCCCGGGGGGGGATCAATGAGCAGTTCTTC
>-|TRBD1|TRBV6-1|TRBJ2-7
CASSTGRGLSYEQYF
TGTGCCAGCAGCACCGGTAGGGGGCTCTCCTACGAGCAGTACTTC
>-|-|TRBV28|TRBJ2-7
CASRSSPDPEQYF
TGTGCCAGCAGATCCTCGCCAGATCCCGAGCAGTACTTC
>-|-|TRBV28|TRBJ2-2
CASTPQGRLTGELFF
TGTGCCAGCACCCCCCAGGGAAGATTAACCGGGGAGCTGTTTTTT
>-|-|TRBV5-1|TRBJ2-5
CASSLMTDVETQYF
TGCGCCAGCAGCTTGATGACAGACGTAGAGACCCAGTACTTC
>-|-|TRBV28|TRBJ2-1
CATVVGRGKYNEQFF
TGTGCCACCGTGGTGGGCCGGGGCAAATACAATGAGCAGTTCTTC
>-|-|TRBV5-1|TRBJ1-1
CASSLGGSMNTEAFF
TGCGCCAGCAGCTTGGGGGGATCCATGAACACTGAAGCTTTCTTT
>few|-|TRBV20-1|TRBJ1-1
CSAKRVTEAFF
TGCAGTGCTAAGCGTGTCACTGAAGCTTTCTTT
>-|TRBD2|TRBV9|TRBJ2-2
CASARGLAGRTGELFF
TGTGCCAGCGCCCGGGGATTAGCGGGACGGACCGGGGAGCTGTTTTTT
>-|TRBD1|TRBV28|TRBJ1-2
CASSPQPGQRNYGYTF
TGTGCCAGCAGCCCACAACCGGGACAGCGTAACTATGGCTACACCTTC
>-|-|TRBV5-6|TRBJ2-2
CASSLSYTGELFF
TGTGCCAGCAGCTTGAGCTACACCGGGGAGCTGTTTTTT
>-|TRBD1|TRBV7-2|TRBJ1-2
CASSFEPAGQGYGYTF
TGTGCCAGCAGCTTCGAGCCCGCGGGACAGGGCTATGGCTACACCTTC
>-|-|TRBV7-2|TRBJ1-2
CASSSPGQGNYGYTF
TGTGCCAGCAGCTCGCCGGGCCAGGGAAACTATGGCTACACCTTC
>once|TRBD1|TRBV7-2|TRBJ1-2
CASSRDRGVGYTF
TGTGCCAGCAGCCGGGACAGGGGTGTTGGCTACACCTTC